This T cell receptor (beta chain) was identified during a study of OX40 agonist ivuxolimab in advanced cancers. In terms of the full investigation: The costimulatory receptor OX40 (CD134) was targeted by ivuxolimab, a fully human IgG2 agonistic monoclonal antibody. Intravenous ivuxolimab was administered to patients every 2 weeks at six dose levels: 0.01, 0.1, 0.3, 1.5, 3 and 10 mg/kg. Among the roughly 52 dose-escalation patients, about 19 had hepatocellular carcinoma, roughly 15 melanoma, 9 renal cell carcinoma and 9 head and neck cancer. A male proportion of around 83% and a mean age of 60 years, ranging from 23 to 79, were recorded for the dose-escalation cohort. Patients were allowed to have had prior anti-PD-1, anti-PD-L1 or anti-CTLA-4 therapy, and approximately 39% of the dose-escalation patients had been treated with checkpoint inhibitors. Partial responses were achieved by three dose-escalation patients, of whom one had hepatocellular carcinoma and two had cutaneous melanoma. Peripheral TCRbeta sequencing aimed to test whether ivuxolimab altered TCR sequence diversity and caused clonal T-cell expansion. The paper describes the monotherapy dose-escalation part (N of about 52 patients) of the phase I trial of ivuxolimab.

Summary of the overall study and its limitations: At doses of 0.1 to 3.0 mg/kg, clonal expansion of both CD4+ and CD8+ T cells in blood was seen between baseline and week 6. In the 0.1-3.0 mg/kg groups, partial responders were among the patients with the lowest normalized peripheral clonal expansion, particularly in CD8+ T cells. Low levels of normalized T-cell clonal expansion were also seen in some nonresponding patients. Which antigens the clonally expanded peripheral T cells were specific for was not determined. After ivuxolimab, expanded clones were on average more numerous among CD8+ T cells than among CD4+ T cells.

In regard to this clone: Which antigen it targets is not known. Qualities for individual bases were not recorded, and no much larger clone is one base off.

Patients with autoimmune disease history or receiving systemic immunosuppression were excluded from the trial. Peripheral blood for TCR sequencing was collected from all dose cohorts at baseline, on cycle 4 day 1, and on cycle 7 day 1. The samples were taken from a phase I, first-in-human, multicenter, open-label dose-escalation trial of ivuxolimab. The trial enrolled adults with locally advanced or metastatic head and neck squamous cell, hepatocellular, melanoma or renal cell carcinoma. Before TCR sequencing, CD4+ T cells and CD8+ T cells were sorted from peripheral blood as separate populations. Genomic DNA was isolated from the sorted cells so that the TCRbeta CDR3 region could be sequenced. The immunoSEQ Assay was used for sequencing of TCRbeta CDR3 regions. The clones in this table, taken by TCRdb from immuneACCESS, are in-frame only. Not every clone is retained; where verified, under half of the shortfall comes from an unresolved V gene, and the cause of the rest is unknown. The sample yields tens of thousands of clones; roughly 85% were counted once. Jointly, the top ten make up 0.7% to 0.9% of the sample.

The CDR3 runs 14 residues from the cysteine to the phenylalanine. The read is trimmed to its CDR3 DNA, 42 bases read in frame from base 1. CDR1 is given as SNHLY and CDR2 as FYNNEI, both from the germline V gene. V lost 7 bases and J lost 1 base; the stretch between them is 14 bases long. The source of this sequence is an adult with an advanced solid tumor such as melanoma, head and neck, liver or kidney cancer. This chain is built from TRBV2 and TRBJ2-7; no confident D gene assignment can be made. The source material was CD4+ or CD8+ T cells sorted from blood, sampled in a trial of the OX40 agonist ivuxolimab. CDR3 loop: CASKGAGISYEQYF. At the DNA level, the sequence is TGTGCCAGCAAGGGTGCCGGTATATCCTACGAGCAGTACTTC.